These T cell receptor beta chains were read from a single sample in a study of shared clonotypes between healthy human individuals. Assay used: immunoSEQ multiplex PCR; TCRdb lists only in-frame clones, some missing. The sample has about 1 million clones; around 76% are singletons. The sample comprised memory CD4+ T cells sorted from blood. The source is a man aged 18 to 30 in good health. CDR3s include the opening cysteine and the closing phenylalanine or tryptophan. The order of the fields is clone size, J gene, D gene, V gene, CDR3 DNA, CDR3 protein. A D gene is named only where the DNA matches it firmly. Size is omitted from some rows. Given values are once, few, many or a class for expanded clones.

- TRBJ2-7 TRBD2 TRBV19 TGTGCCAGTAGTAGGGGACTAGCGGGATCTATGTACGAGCAGTACTTC CASSRGLAGSMYEQYF
- TRBJ1-5 - TRBV23-1 TGCGCCAGCAGTCCTCGAAAGGCCCTGGGCAATCAGCCCCAGCATTTT CASSPRKALGNQPQHF
- TRBJ1-4 - TRBV7-9 TGTGCCAGCCAGCGCAGGACTAATGAAAAACTGTTTTTT CASQRRTNEKLFF
- TRBJ1-6 - TRBV4-1 TGCGCCAGCAGCCAAGTATCCAGGGACTACTCACCCCTCCACTTT CASSQVSRDYSPLHF
- TRBJ1-5 - TRBV7-9 TGTGCCAGCAGCTTAGGGTCCAGGGTTGACAATCAGCCCCAGCATTTT CASSLGSRVDNQPQHF
- TRBJ1-6 - TRBV11-2 TGTGCCAGCAGCGTCAAGGTGCAGGGGAATTCACCCCTCCACTTT CASSVKVQGNSPLHF
- TRBJ1-3 - TRBV28 TGTGCCAGCAGTATCGGGCTAGCCTCTGGAAACACCATATATTTT CASSIGLASGNTIYF
- TRBJ2-3 - TRBV5-1 TGCGCCAGCAGCTTGGCAGGCACAGATACGCAGTATTTT CASSLAGTDTQYF
- TRBJ2-5 TRBD2 TRBV7-8 TGTGCCAGCAGCTTAGGTCCAGCGGGGGGCAGAAGAAAAGAGACCCAGTACTTC CASSLGPAGGRRKETQYF
few TRBJ1-5 - TRBV28 TGTGCCAGCAGTTTAGGGGGCAGCAATCAGCCCCAGCATTTT CASSLGGSNQPQHF
- TRBJ1-1 - TRBV18 TGTGCCAGCTCACCCCCGTCCAAGACTGAAGCTTTCTTT CASSPPSKTEAFF
- TRBJ2-5 - TRBV19 TGTGCCAGTAGTATTGCGGTTCTCCAGAGGGAGACCCAGTACTTC CASSIAVLQRETQYF
- TRBJ2-3 - TRBV7-6 TGTGCCAGCAGCTTCCCACCCCAGTATTTT CASSFPPQYF
- TRBJ2-1 TRBD2 TRBV7-2 TGTGCCAGCAGCTTAACTAGCGGGAGGTACAATGAGCAGTTCTTC CASSLTSGRYNEQFF
- TRBJ2-3 - TRBV7-3 TGTGCCAGCAGGGACTCCGTGTCAGATACGCAGTATTTT CASRDSVSDTQYF
once TRBJ2-7 TRBD1 TRBV5-1 TGCGCCAGCAGCGCCTGGGACAGCTACGAGCAGTACTTC CASSAWDSYEQYF
- TRBJ2-5 - TRBV2 TGTGCCAGCAGCGCGGGTAGGGCCCAAGAGACCCAGTACTTC CASSAGRAQETQYF
few TRBJ1-5 - TRBV30 TGTGCCTGGAGTGTATCCCCGGCCGGGCAGCCCCAGCATTTT CAWSVSPAGQPQHF
few TRBJ1-1 - TRBV14 TGTGCCAGCAGCCAAAATCTTGGCGGCACTGAAGCTTTCTTT CASSQNLGGTEAFF
- TRBJ2-1 - TRBV6-4 TGTGCCAGCAGTGACCCTTGGAGGGATTTGTACAATGAGCAGTTCTTC CASSDPWRDLYNEQFF
- TRBJ2-4 - TRBV2 TGTGCCAGCAGTAACAGGGGAGGCGGCAAAAACATTCAGTACTTC CASSNRGGGKNIQYF
- TRBJ2-1 TRBD2 TRBV5-1 TGCGCCAGCAGCTTGAATCCTAGCGGATCCTACAATGAGCAGTTCTTC CASSLNPSGSYNEQFF
- TRBJ1-6 - TRBV5-4 TGTGCCAGCAGGGAACAGGGATGGGATTCACCCCTCCACTTT CASREQGWDSPLHF
- TRBJ2-5 - TRBV6-6 TGTGCCAGCAGCCTATCACAGGGAGGTCAAGAGACCCAGTACTTC CASSLSQGGQETQYF
- TRBJ2-7 - TRBV7-8 TGTGCCAGCGGAAAATACGAGCAGTACTTC CASGKYEQYF
- TRBJ2-3 - TRBV5-6 TGTGCCAGCAGCCCCCGGGACTTTCCCTCCTTCACAGATACGCAGTATTTT CASSPRDFPSFTDTQYF
- TRBJ2-7 - TRBV6-5 TGTGCCAGCAGTTACTCGACAGGCTATAAGTACGAGCAGTACTTC CASSYSTGYKYEQYF
- TRBJ1-1 - TRBV6-5 TGTGCCAGCAGGCGGGGGGGGGACACTGAAGCTTTCTTT CASRRGGDTEAFF
- TRBJ2-2 - TRBV6-6 TGTGCCAGCGGTCGACAGGTGGTAACCGGGGAGCTGTTTTTT CASGRQVVTGELFF
- TRBJ2-7 - TRBV6-1 TGTGCCAGCAGGCCCGGGACGCCTACCTACGAGCAGTACTTC CASRPGTPTYEQYF
- TRBJ2-3 - TRBV27 TGTGCCAGCAGTCGGGACCGAGCTAGCACAGATACGCAGTATTTT CASSRDRASTDTQYF
- TRBJ1-2 - TRBV6-6 TGTGCCACCACCCCAATAGATGGCTACACCTTC CATTPIDGYTF
- TRBJ2-3 TRBD2 TRBV18 TGTGCCAGCTCACCTCTTGGGACTAGCGCCGCGGTGAGCACAGATACGCAGTATTTT CASSPLGTSAAVSTDTQYF
- TRBJ1-4 - TRBV6-5 TGTGCCAGCAGTAATGTGAGGGAGATACATGAAAAACTGTTTTTT CASSNVREIHEKLFF
- TRBJ1-1 TRBD1 TRBV10-1 TGCGCCAGCAAAGCGCAGGGGGCGCAGACTGAAGCTTTCTTT CASKAQGAQTEAFF
once TRBJ2-2 - TRBV6-1 TGTGCCAGCAGAGGCCAGACGAACACCGGGGAGCTGTTTTTT CASRGQTNTGELFF
- TRBJ2-7 - TRBV11-2 TGTGCCAGCAGCTTATACGACGGGGGATCCTACGAGCAGTACTTC CASSLYDGGSYEQYF
few TRBJ2-7 - TRBV10-3 TGTGCCATCAGTGTCTATGGACAGTCCGAGCAGTACTTC CAISVYGQSEQYF
- TRBJ2-2 TRBD2 TRBV19 TGTGCCACCGGCGGGGGGTACACCGGGGAGCTGTTTTTT CATGGGYTGELFF
- TRBJ2-3 TRBD2 TRBV5-4 TGTGCCAGCAGCACCGGGGGAGGGGCGGGGGATACGCAGTATTTT CASSTGGGAGDTQYF
- TRBJ2-7 - TRBV5-3 TGTGCCAGAACCCCATTCAACGAGCAGTACTTC CARTPFNEQYF
- TRBJ1-4 - TRBV5-8 TGTGCCAGCAGCGAAGGGGTTGAAAAACTGTTTTTT CASSEGVEKLFF
few TRBJ1-1 - TRBV5-1 TGCGCCAGCAGCTTGGGACAGACGCAGGGGGAAGCTTTCTTT CASSLGQTQGEAFF
- TRBJ2-7 - TRBV21-1 TGTGCCAGCAGCAAAACGCAGGACAGTCGTGTTTGGGGGAGGGCGATCTACGAGCAGTACTTC CASSKTQDSRVWGRAIYEQYF
- TRBJ2-1 - TRBV5-1 TGCGCCAGCAGCTTGGAACTAGCAAGAAATGAGCAGTTCTTC CASSLELARNEQFF
- TRBJ2-2 TRBD2 TRBV7-3 TGTGCCAGCAGCTTAACGATAGCGGGGGCGAACACCGGGGAGCTGTTTTTT CASSLTIAGANTGELFF
- TRBJ2-1 - TRBV30 TGTGCCTGGAGTGTAAAGGACAATGAGCAGTTCTTC CAWSVKDNEQFF
- TRBJ2-5 - TRBV2 TGTGCCAGCAGTGAAATGTTAGGGCAGTCCCAGGAGACCCAGTACTTC CASSEMLGQSQETQYF
- TRBJ2-5 - TRBV7-2 TGTGCCAGCAGCTTAACGAATGGGGGATCCCAAGAGACCCAGTACTTC CASSLTNGGSQETQYF
- TRBJ2-3 - TRBV6-4 TGTGCCAGCAGTCCAACAGGGACCGCAACCCTGCATATAGGTACGCAGTATTTT CASSPTGTATLHIGTQYF
- TRBJ2-2 TRBD2 TRBV7-2 TGTGCCAGCAGCCGACGGGAGGAACCCACTTTGAACACCGGGGAGCTGTTTTTT CASSRREEPTLNTGELFF
- TRBJ1-2 - TRBV7-8 TGTGCCAGCAGCTTAGACGATTCCCCCTATGGCTACACCTTC CASSLDDSPYGYTF
- TRBJ2-5 - TRBV11-2 TGTGCCAGCACCCTTATACGGAGGGCGGGCCTAGAGACCCAGTACTTC CASTLIRRAGLETQYF
once TRBJ1-1 - TRBV28 TGTGCCAGCAACCTATCGGGGGCGCTGGGCACTGAAGCTTTCTTT CASNLSGALGTEAFF
few TRBJ2-2 TRBD2 TRBV11-2 TGTGCCAGCAGCTTAGGACTAGCGGGGGGCACCGGGGAGCTGTTTTTT CASSLGLAGGTGELFF